The sequence of this T cell receptor beta chain was determined in a study of blood T cells in healthy people across ages (dated by TCRdb to 2014 to 2015). Regarding the study in general: In model experiments, template switching captured about one uniquely barcoded TCR beta cDNA molecule for every two T cells. To avoid experimental bias, donors of different ages were distributed randomly across sequencing lanes. The study measured age-related changes in TCR beta repertoire diversity using deep sequencing normalized with unique cDNA molecular identifiers. Four age groups were formed from the donors: young (average 16 years), middle-aged (around 40), aged (around 68) and long-lived (about 80). Two additional independent replicas of 1 million unique cDNA reads from the same blood draw were analyzed for two donors (one aged 18 to 29 and one aged 80 or older).

Measured from the cysteine to the phenylalanine, the CDR3 is 15 residues long. Just the 45-base CDR3 DNA is kept, in frame starting at base 1. At the junction V is shortened by 6 bases and J by 6 bases, with 19 bases in between. Donors were 39 systemically healthy Caucasian individuals from Russia aged roughly 6 to 90 years. Each donor gave about 9.7 milliliters of peripheral blood, drawn into EDTA-treated Vacutainer tubes. Ficoll-Paque density-gradient centrifugation was used to isolate PBMCs, with at least 6 million per sample. Trizol reagent was used to extract total RNA from the PBMCs, yielding at least 5.5 micrograms per sample. Naive CD45RAhigh/CD27high T cell percentages were measured by flow cytometry on a PBMC aliquot from every donor. The library was made by 5' RACE. The data were produced on an Illumina HiSeq 2500. The second PCR ran for roughly 7 to 11 cycles and used a J-beta primer mix along with a sample-barcoded 5' primer. A template-switch 5' adaptor carrying 12 random nucleotides introduced a unique molecular identifier onto each TCR beta cDNA molecule. Each sample yielded at least 2.5 million CDR3-containing paired-end reads. First-strand cDNA synthesis was performed from all RNA using the Mint cDNA synthesis kit, with priming by a TRBC-specific oligonucleotide. Following uracil-DNA glycosylase treatment, a first 18-cycle PCR with universal primers M1SS and BC2_uni_R was performed on all cDNA. The authors' analysis ran thus. Each sample was normalized by randomly selecting 1 million high-quality reads, each carrying a distinct molecular identifier. Instead of being binned into consensus sequences, reads that shared molecular identifiers were thrown out. CDR3 identification, clonotype clustering and error correction used MiTCR with a Q25 quality threshold and the strictest error-elimination algorithm. A nonparametric unseen species model with Euler transformation was used to estimate lower-bound total TCR beta diversity. In-frame beta chains were kept once TCRdb had trimmed the public reads at Q25 with fastp and called clones with MiXCR. Rows merge per CDR3 protein into single entries with the most common DNA and genes. The V and J calls and clone size come from TCRdb's table, not from the authors' own analysis. This sample is represented by about 1.8 million distinct CDR3 sequences; around half of them were singletons. The leading ten clones occupy 2% to 2.5% of the sample.

Broad study findings and their caveats: Conclusive comparison of naive and antigen-experienced compartments was prevented by the profiling of bulk unsorted PBMCs. There was a strong correlation between observed TCR beta diversity and the percentage of naive T cells measured by flow cytometry. Because donor CMV infection status was unknown, age-related changes in expanded clonotypes were potentially confounded. Compared with the aged group, the long-lived group had more naive CD4+ T cells, fewer expanded clones and increased TCR diversity, a pattern suggesting age selection. Observed TCR beta diversity per million T cells fell roughly linearly with age, and a significant reduction was already apparent by age roughly 40. Estimates of total diversity based on one million sequenced T cells were regarded as lower bounds and as underestimates.

In regard to this clonotype: Its cognate antigen has yet to be identified. The sample holds no much larger clone one base away, and base qualities are not on file.

Material for sequencing was blood. The sequence was obtained from a woman in her forties in good health. The sequence is built from TRBV12-3 or TRBV12-4 and TRBJ2-3; possibly the D gene is TRBD1, per 6 matching bases. The sequenced DNA: TGTGCCAGCAGCACCGCGACAGGAACATTGGATACGCAGTATTTT. It encodes CASSTATGTLDTQYF.